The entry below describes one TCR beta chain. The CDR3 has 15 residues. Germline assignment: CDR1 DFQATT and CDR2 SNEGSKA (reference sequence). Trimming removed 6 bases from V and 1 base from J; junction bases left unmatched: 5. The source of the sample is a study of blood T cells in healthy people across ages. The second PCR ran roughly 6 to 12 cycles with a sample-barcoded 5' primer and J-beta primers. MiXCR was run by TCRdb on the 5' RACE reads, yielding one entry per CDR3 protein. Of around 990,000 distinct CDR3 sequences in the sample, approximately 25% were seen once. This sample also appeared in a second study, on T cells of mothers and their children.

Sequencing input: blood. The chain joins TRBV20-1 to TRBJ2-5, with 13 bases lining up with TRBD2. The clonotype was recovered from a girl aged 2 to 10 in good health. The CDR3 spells CSAPWTSGSQETQYF. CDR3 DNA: TGCAGTGCCCCCTGGACTAGCGGGAGCCAAGAGACCCAGTACTTC.